Each of the 12 T cell receptor beta chains below was sequenced from the same sample in a study of CD8 T cells in ankylosing spondylitis. Study-level points and caveats: Seemingly characteristic of ankylosing spondylitis blood was a TCR beta motif consisting of 7 or 8 highly homologous variants.

TCRdb reanalysed the 5' RACE reads using MiXCR and keeps one entry per CDR3 protein. The repertoire holds approximately 400,000 distinct CDR3 sequences, roughly a quarter seen once, with 0.75% to 0.9% in the top ten. These receptors are not linked to any known antigen. The sample taken for sequencing was blood, either unsorted or a sorted T cell fraction (not recorded which). These receptors originate from a male donor with ankylosing spondylitis.

The rearrangement uses TRBV6-1 and TRBJ2-5; D may be TRBD1 or TRBD2 (5 bases each). This CDR3 region has 13 residues. Trimming removed 2 bases at V and 5 bases at J, with 9 bases between. Looked up from germline, CDR1 is MNHNS and CDR2 is SASEGT. CDR3 in DNA: TGTGCCAGCAGTGAACCAGGGACGGAGACCCAGTACTTC. This codes for CASSEPGTETQYF.

The chain is built from TRBV15 and TRBJ2-5, with TRBD2 matching over 10 bases. Germline V gene sequence: CDR1 LNHNV, CDR2 YYDKDF (reference sequence). The junction had 3 bases not matched to a gene; V was cut back by 6 bases and J by 5 bases. The CDR3 runs to 13 residues. The CDR3 nucleotides read TGTGCCACCAGGCTAGCGGGAGCGGAGACCCAGTACTTC. Amino acids: CATRLAGAETQYF.

The rearrangement links TRBV15 to TRBJ2-5; TRBD1 might be the D (6 bases). The CDR3 runs 14 residues. Trimming cost V 1 base and J 0 bases, with 6 bases left between them. Germline V lookup: CDR1 LNHNV, CDR2 YYDKDF (reference sequence). CDR3 loop: CATSRGDNQETQYF. For the CDR3, the DNA is TGTGCCACCAGCAGAGGGGACAACCAAGAGACCCAGTACTTC. Supplemented by reference TRBV15 and TRBJ2-5, the full variable domain reads DAMVIQNPRYQVTQFGKPVTLSCSQTLNHNVMYWYQQKSSQAPKLLFHYYDKDFNNEADTPDNFQSRRPNTSFCFLDIRSPGLGDTAMYLCATSRGDNQETQYFGPGTRLLVL.

This clonotype was seen a few times. The chain has TRBV10-2 and TRBJ2-3; D is ambiguous. Germline CDR1 reads WSHSY; CDR2 reads SAAADI. The CDR3 contains 13 residues. V was clipped by 8 bases and J by 3 bases, with 12 bases between them. The CDR3 here is CASSEQVTDTQYF. The CDR3 DNA reads TGCGCCAGCTCAGAGCAGGTGACAGATACGCAGTATTTT.

The chain is built from TRBV12-3 or TRBV12-4 and TRBJ2-1; 11 bases are shared with TRBD2. The CDR3 consists of 16 residues. The J segment lost 5 bases and the V segment lost 2 bases, leaving 5 bases of the junction unmatched. The CDR3 spells CASSLPSGRSHNEQFF. The CDR3 region has the DNA TGTGCCAGCAGTTTACCTAGCGGGAGGTCCCACAATGAGCAGTTCTTC.

This clonotype turned up a few times. The J gene is TRBJ1-5, the V gene TRBV6-2 or TRBV6-3; no clear D gene. CDR3 size: 14 residues. Trimming removed 4 bases at V and 4 bases at J, with 11 bases between. The germline gives CDR1 MNHEY, CDR2 SVGEGT. The CDR3 is CASSSRLENQPQHF. The CDR3 DNA follows: TGTGCCAGCAGTTCTCGACTGGAGAATCAGCCCCAGCATTTT.

This clonotype was seen a few times. The gene calls are TRBV10-2 and TRBJ2-7; 10 bases align to TRBD1. This CDR3 is built from 14 residues. Per germline, CDR1 WSHSY and CDR2 SAAADI. V trimming: 6 bases; J trimming: 3 bases; junction bases outside the gene matches: 5. DNA of the CDR3: TGCGCCAGCAGGGACAGGGGGAGCAGCTACGAGCAGTACGTC. It codes for CASRDRGSSYEQYV.

The rearrangement links TRBV9 to TRBJ2-5, with 9 bases lining up with TRBD2. CDR1 is SGDLS, CDR2 YYNGEE, per germline. The CDR3 extends over 14 amino acids. Germline trimming cut 3 bases from V and 4 bases from J; bases unmatched to any gene: 4. The CDR3 here is CASSGASGIETQYF. The CDR3 DNA reads TGTGCCAGCAGCGGGGCTAGCGGGATAGAGACCCAGTACTTC.

This clonotype was found a few times. The V gene is TRBV3-1, the J gene TRBJ1-5; D not certain. Trimming removed 5 bases at V and 7 bases at J, with 15 bases between. The CDR3 is made up of 14 amino acids. The V gene's germline CDR1 is LGHDT and CDR2 YNNKEL (reference sequence). The DNA for the CDR3 is TGTGCCAGCAGCGATACCTCCCCGGGGCAGCCCCAGCATTTT. This gives the protein CASSDTSPGQPQHF.

The gene calls are TRBV5-6 and TRBJ2-7, with a possible D match to TRBD2 (6 bases). The germline CDR1 and CDR2 sequences are SGHDT and YYEEEE. Trimming removed 2 bases at V and 2 bases at J, with 11 bases between. CDR3 length: 14 amino acids. In DNA form, the CDR3 reads TGTGCCAGCAGCTTTGGGACTCTTCCCTACGAGCAGTACGTC. It encodes CASSFGTLPYEQYV.

The chain recombines TRBV3-1 with TRBJ1-3; possibly TRBD1 for D (5 bases). This CDR3 contains 12 residues. Germline V gene data show CDR1 as LGHDT and CDR2 as YNNKEL (reference sequence). With 6 bases removed from V and 3 bases from J, the gap between germline ends came to 6 bases. The CDR3 DNA sequence: TGTGCCAGCAGGACAGATGGAAACACCATATATTTT. This translates into CASRTDGNTIYF.

The table lists this clonotype with a few counts. The genes are TRBV12-3 or TRBV12-4 and TRBJ2-1, with TRBD2 matching 13 bases. This CDR3 spans 15 amino acids. The ends lost 6 bases at V and 7 bases at J; junction bases unmatched: 6. The CDR3 sequence: CASRLTSGRINEQFF. CDR3 in DNA: TGTGCCAGCAGGTTGACTAGCGGGAGGATTAATGAGCAGTTCTTC.